This entry lists 3 T cell receptor beta chains sequenced from one sample in a study of T cell responses to AZD1222 COVID-19 vaccine. Sequencing used immunoSEQ multiplex PCR; TCRdb keeps in-frame clones, though not all of them. The top ten hold less than 3% of the sample, which has approximately 200,000 clones, about 87% seen once. The sequences come from peripheral blood, collected on day 0 of MenACWY control vaccination. These receptors originate from an adult in good health.

The gene calls are TRBV11-2 and TRBJ1-5, with no clear D. This CDR3 is 13 amino acids long. Germline CDR1 reads SGHAT; CDR2 reads FQNNGV. Trimming took off 2 bases at V and 4 bases at J, with 6 bases between the two ends. CDR3 loop: CASSLKGNQPQHF. CDR3 nucleotides: TGTGCCAGCAGCTTAAAAGGGAATCAGCCCCAGCATTTT.

Only a few counts were recorded for this clone. The rearrangement links TRBV28 to TRBJ1-1; 7 bases are a match to TRBD1. The CDR3 spans 13 residues. V dropped 8 bases and J dropped 0; count of bases not matched to a gene: 3. Germline values: CDR1 MDHEN, CDR2 SYDVKM. The DNA of the CDR3 is TGTGCCAGCGGGGGACAGATGAACACTGAAGCTTTCTTT. Its protein product is CASGGQMNTEAFF.

This chain uses TRBV28 with TRBJ2-7; D may be TRBD1 or TRBD2 (5 bases each). Germline-derived CDR1 and CDR2 are MDHEN and SYDVKM. This CDR3 contains 13 residues. V was cut by 7 bases and J by 4 bases, with 14 bases left in between. DNA of the CDR3: TGTGCCAGCAAACGGGACGCAAAATACGAGCAGTACTTC. It specifies CASKRDAKYEQYF.